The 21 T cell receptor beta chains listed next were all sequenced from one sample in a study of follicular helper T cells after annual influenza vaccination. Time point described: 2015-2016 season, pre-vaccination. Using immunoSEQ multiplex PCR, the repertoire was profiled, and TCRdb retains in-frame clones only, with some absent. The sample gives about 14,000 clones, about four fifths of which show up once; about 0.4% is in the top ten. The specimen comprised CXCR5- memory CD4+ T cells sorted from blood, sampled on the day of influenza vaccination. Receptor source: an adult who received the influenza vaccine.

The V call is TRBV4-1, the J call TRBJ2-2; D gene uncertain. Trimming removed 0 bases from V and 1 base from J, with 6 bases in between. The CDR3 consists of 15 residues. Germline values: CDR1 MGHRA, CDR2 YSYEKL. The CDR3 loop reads CASSQESLNTGELFF. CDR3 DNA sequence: TGCGCCAGCAGCCAAGAGTCTTTGAACACCGGGGAGCTGTTTTTT.

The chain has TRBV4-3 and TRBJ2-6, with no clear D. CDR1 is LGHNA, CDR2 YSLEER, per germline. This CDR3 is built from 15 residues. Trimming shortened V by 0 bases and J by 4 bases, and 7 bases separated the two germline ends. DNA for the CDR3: TGCGCCAGCAGCCAAGAGGGGTCCGGGGCCAACGTCCTGACTTTC. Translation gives CASSQEGSGANVLTF.

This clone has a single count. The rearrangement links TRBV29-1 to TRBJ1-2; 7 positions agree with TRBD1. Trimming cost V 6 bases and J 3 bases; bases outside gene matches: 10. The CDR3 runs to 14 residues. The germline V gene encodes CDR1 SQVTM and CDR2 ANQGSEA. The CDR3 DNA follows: TGCAGCGTGAGGCACCAACAGGGGTACTATGGCTACACCTTC. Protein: CSVRHQQGYYGYTF.

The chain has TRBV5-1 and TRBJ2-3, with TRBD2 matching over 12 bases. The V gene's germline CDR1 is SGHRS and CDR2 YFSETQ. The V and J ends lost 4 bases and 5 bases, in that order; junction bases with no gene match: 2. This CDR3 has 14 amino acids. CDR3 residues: CASSTGLAGDTQYF. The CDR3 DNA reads TGCGCCAGCAGCACGGGACTAGCGGGAGATACGCAGTATTTT.

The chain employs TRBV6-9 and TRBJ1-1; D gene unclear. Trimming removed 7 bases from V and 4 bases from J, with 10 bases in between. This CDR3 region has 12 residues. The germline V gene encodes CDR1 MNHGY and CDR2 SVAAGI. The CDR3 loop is CASTGVGTEAFF. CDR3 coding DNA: TGTGCCAGCACCGGGGTGGGCACTGAAGCTTTCTTT.

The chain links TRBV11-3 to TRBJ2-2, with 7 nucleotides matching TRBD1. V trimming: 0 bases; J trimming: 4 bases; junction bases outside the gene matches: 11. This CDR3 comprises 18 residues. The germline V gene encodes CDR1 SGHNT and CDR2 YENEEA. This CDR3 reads CASSLEGRQGDSTGELFF. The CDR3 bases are TGTGCCAGCAGCTTAGAGGGGCGGCAGGGGGATAGCACCGGGGAGCTGTTTTTT. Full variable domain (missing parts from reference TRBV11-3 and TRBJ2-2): EAGVVQSPRYKIIEKKQPVAFWCNPISGHNTLYWYLQNLGQGPELLIRYENEEAVDDSQLPKDRFSAERLKGVDSTLKIQPAELGDSAVYLCASSLEGRQGDSTGELFFGEGSRLTVL.

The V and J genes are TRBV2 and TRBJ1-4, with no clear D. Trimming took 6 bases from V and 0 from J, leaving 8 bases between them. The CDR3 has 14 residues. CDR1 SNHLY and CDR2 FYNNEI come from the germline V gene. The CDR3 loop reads CASSYYATNEKLFF. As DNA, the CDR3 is TGTGCCAGCAGCTATTATGCAACTAATGAAAAACTGTTTTTT.

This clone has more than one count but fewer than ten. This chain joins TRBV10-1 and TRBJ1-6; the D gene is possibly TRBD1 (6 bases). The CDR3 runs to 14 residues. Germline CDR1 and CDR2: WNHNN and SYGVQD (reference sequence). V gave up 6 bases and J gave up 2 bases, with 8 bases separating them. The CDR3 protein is CASSRDTYNSPLHF. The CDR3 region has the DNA TGCGCCAGCAGCCGGGACACCTATAATTCACCCCTCCACTTT.

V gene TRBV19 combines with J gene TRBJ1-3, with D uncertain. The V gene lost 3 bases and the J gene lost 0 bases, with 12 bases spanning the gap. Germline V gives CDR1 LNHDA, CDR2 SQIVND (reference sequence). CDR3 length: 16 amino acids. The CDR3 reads CASSMGWTRSGNTIYF. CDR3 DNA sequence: TGTGCCAGTAGTATGGGCTGGACCCGCTCTGGAAACACCATATATTTT.

CDR3: CASSVRDRVTFEQYF. Written as DNA, the CDR3 is TGTGCCAGCAGCGTCCGGGACAGGGTTACTTTCGAGCAGTACTTC. V and J are TRBV5-6 and TRBJ2-7, with 9 bases identical to TRBD1. This CDR3 comprises 15 residues. Germline V lookup: CDR1 SGHDT, CDR2 YYEEEE. V lost 4 bases and J lost 6; bases outside the gene matches: 11.

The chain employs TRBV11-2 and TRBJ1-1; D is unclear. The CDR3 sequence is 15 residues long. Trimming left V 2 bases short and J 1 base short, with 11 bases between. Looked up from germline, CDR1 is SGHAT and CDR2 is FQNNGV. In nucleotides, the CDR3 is TGTGCCAGCAGCTTACAATACAGAAAGAACACTGAAGCTTTCTTT. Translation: CASSLQYRKNTEAFF.

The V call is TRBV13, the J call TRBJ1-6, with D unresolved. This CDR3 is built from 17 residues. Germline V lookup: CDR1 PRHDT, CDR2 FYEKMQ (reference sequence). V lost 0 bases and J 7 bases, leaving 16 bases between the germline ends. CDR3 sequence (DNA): TGTGCCAGCAGCTTAGGCCTCAGAGGCCTTTGGAATTCACCCCTCCACTTT. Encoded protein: CASSLGLRGLWNSPLHF.

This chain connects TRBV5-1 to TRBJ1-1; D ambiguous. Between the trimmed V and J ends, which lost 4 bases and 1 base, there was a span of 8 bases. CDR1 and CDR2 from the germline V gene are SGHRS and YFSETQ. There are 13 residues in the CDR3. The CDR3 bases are TGCGCCAGCAGCCCGGACGGGAACACTGAAGCTTTCTTT. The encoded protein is CASSPDGNTEAFF.

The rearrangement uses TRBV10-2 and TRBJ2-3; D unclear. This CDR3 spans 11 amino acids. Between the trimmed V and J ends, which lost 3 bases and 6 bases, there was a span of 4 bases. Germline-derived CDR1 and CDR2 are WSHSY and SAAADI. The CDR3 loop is CASSEVDTQYF. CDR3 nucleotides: TGCGCCAGCAGTGAAGTGGATACGCAGTATTTT.

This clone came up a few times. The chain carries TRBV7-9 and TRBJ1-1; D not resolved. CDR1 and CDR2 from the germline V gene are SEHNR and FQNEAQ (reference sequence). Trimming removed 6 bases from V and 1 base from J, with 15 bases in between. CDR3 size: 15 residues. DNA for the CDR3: TGTGCCAGCAGTCCTCGGGTCCCGCCGAACACTGAAGCTTTCTTT. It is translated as CASSPRVPPNTEAFF.

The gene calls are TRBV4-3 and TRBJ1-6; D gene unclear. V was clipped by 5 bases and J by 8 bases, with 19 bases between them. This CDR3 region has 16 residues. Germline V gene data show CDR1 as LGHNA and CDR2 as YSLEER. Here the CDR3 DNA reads TGCGCCAGCAGCAAGGGCCCGGGGTGGGAGGATTCACCCCTCCACTTT. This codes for CASSKGPGWEDSPLHF.

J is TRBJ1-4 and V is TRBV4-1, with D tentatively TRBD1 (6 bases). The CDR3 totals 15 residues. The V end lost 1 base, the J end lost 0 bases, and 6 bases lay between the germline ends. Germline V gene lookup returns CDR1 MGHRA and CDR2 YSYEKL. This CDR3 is CASSQGQATNEKLFF. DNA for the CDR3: TGCGCCAGCAGCCAAGGACAGGCAACTAATGAAAAACTGTTTTTT.

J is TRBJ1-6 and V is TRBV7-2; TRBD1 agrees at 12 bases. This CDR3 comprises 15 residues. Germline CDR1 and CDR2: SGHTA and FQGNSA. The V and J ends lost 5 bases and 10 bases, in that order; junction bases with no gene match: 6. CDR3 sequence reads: CASSGSGTGGSPLHF. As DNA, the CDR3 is TGTGCCAGCAGCGGGTCCGGGACAGGGGGCTCACCCCTCCACTTT.

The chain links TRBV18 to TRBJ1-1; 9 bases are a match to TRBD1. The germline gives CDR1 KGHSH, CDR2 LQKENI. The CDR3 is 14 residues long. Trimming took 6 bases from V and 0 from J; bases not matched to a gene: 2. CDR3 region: CASSGTGLNTEAFF. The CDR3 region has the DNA TGTGCCAGCTCGGGGACAGGGCTGAACACTGAAGCTTTCTTT.

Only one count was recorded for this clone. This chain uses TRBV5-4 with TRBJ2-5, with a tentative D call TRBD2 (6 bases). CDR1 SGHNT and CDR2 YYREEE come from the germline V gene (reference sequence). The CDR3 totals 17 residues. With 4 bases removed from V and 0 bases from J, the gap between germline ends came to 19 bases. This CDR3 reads CASSPGRGRGDQETQYF. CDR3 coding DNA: TGTGCCAGCAGCCCCGGGAGAGGGCGAGGGGACCAAGAGACCCAGTACTTC.

This chain's CDR3 is CASSYSTGEGGYTF. The CDR3 region has the DNA TGTGCCAGCAGTTACTCAACAGGGGAAGGCGGCTACACCTTC. The V call is TRBV6-5, the J call TRBJ1-2, with 7 bases fitting TRBD1. The CDR3 loop spans 14 amino acids. Trimming took 0 bases from V and 8 from J; bases not matched to a gene: 6. Germline assignment: CDR1 MNHEY and CDR2 SVGAGI.